The source of this T cell receptor beta chain is a study of cytomegalovirus exposure and HLA in healthy donors. Study-level background: Samples from HLA-typed donors yielded around 85 million unique TCRs in an early data release.

PCR used 60 Vbeta primers and 13 Jbeta primers. The protocol was immunoSEQ multiplex PCR, while the TCRdb copy is restricted to in-frame clones and leaves out a portion. The repertoire has around 200,000 clones, about 80% of them found once; the top ten carry about 0.58%. Germline CDR1 reads SNHLY; CDR2 reads FYNNEI. This CDR3 contains 15 residues. Between the trimmed V and J ends, which lost 2 bases and 4 bases, there was a span of 9 bases. The TCR originated in a woman in her 40s in good health and CMV-seronegative. This sequence joins TRBV2 and TRBJ2-6; D unclear. Material for sequencing was PBMCs. The CDR3 here is CASSERPRGANVLTF. The CDR3, as DNA: TGTGCCAGCAGTGAAAGGCCTAGGGGGGCCAACGTCCTGACTTTC. Using reference TRBV2 and TRBJ2-6 for the parts outside the CDR3, the full variable domain is EPEVTQTPSHQVTQMGQEVILRCVPISNHLYFYWYRQILGQKVEFLVSFYNNEISEKSEIFDDQFSVERPDGSNFTLKIRSTKLEDSAMYFCASSERPRGANVLTFGAGSRLTVL.